One and the same sample provided the 23 T cell receptor beta chains below, sequenced in a study of T cell responses to AZD1222 COVID-19 vaccine (dated by TCRdb to the early 2020s). This sample's time point label indicates: about 28 days (+/-7) after the second vaccine dose. The protocol used for the library was the immunoSEQ multiplex PCR assay. The immuneACCESS repertoire file appears here via TCRdb, limited to in-frame rearrangements. These files lack a portion of the clones; in checked studies, under half of the deficit traces to unresolved V genes, and the cause of the others is not known. Counted in this sample were tens of thousands of clones; about 88% of them appeared once. The top ten clones comprise about 28% of the sample. The sequenced sample was peripheral blood, obtained 28 days after the second AZD1222 dose. These receptors came from an adult who received the AZD1222 COVID-19 vaccine.

The J gene is TRBJ2-1, the V gene TRBV27, with D possibly being TRBD1 or TRBD2 (5 bases each). Trimming took off 7 bases at V and 0 bases at J, with 13 bases between the two ends. The germline V gene has CDR1 MNHEY and CDR2 SMNVEV (reference sequence). The CDR3 covers 15 residues. The CDR3 loop is CASTQDGGSYNEQFF. The CDR3, as DNA: TGTGCCAGCACCCAGGATGGGGGCTCCTACAATGAGCAGTTCTTC.

The chain joins TRBV7-2 to TRBJ2-4, with D unresolved. The CDR3 spans 13 residues. Looked up from germline, CDR1 is SGHTA and CDR2 is FQGNSA. V lost 2 bases and J 3 bases, leaving 5 bases between the germline ends. CDR3 in DNA: TGTGCCAGCAGCTTATTAGGCAAAAACATTCAGTACTTC. Translating it yields CASSLLGKNIQYF.

J is TRBJ2-2 and V is TRBV4-3; the D gene is possibly TRBD2 (5 bases). The CDR3 is 16 residues long. V was clipped by 1 base and J by 3 bases, with 12 bases between them. Germline-derived CDR1 and CDR2 are LGHNA and YSLEER. CDR3 nucleotide sequence: TGCGCCAGCAGCCAAGTTTGGGTGGAGGACACCGGGGAGCTGTTTTTT. It is translated as CASSQVWVEDTGELFF.

The chain links TRBV7-9 to TRBJ1-1; no firm D call. The CDR3 is 15 residues long. Germline assignment: CDR1 SEHNR and CDR2 FQNEAQ (reference sequence). V lost 5 bases to trimming and J lost 12 bases, with 25 bases between them. CDR3 nucleotide sequence: TGTGCCAGCAGCCTCAGAACCGGGTCCCTTAGCCCCTCTTTCTTT. The encoded protein is CASSLRTGSLSPSFF.

The chain uses TRBV13 and TRBJ2-1, with D hard to call. The V end lost 3 bases, the J end lost 7 bases, and 10 bases lay between the germline ends. The germline V gene encodes CDR1 PRHDT and CDR2 FYEKMQ (reference sequence). CDR3 length: 13 residues. CDR3 loop: CASSFRLGNEQFF. The CDR3 nucleotides read TGTGCCAGCAGCTTCCGCCTCGGGAATGAGCAGTTCTTC.

The chain is built from TRBV5-1 and TRBJ1-2, with a possible D match to TRBD1 (5 bases). The CDR3 spans 14 residues. V lost 2 bases, J lost 7 bases, and 15 bases lay in between. From germline, CDR1 is SGHRS and CDR2 YFSETQ. CDR3 region: CASSLPTGTVGYTF. The DNA of the CDR3 is TGCGCCAGCAGCTTACCGACCGGGACGGTTGGCTACACCTTC.

This chain uses TRBV18 with TRBJ1-1, with 12 bases aligning to TRBD1. V shed 2 bases, J shed 10 bases, and the junction held 11 bases outside the gene matches. The CDR3 runs to 16 residues. The germline V gene encodes CDR1 KGHSH and CDR2 LQKENI. The CDR3 DNA reads as TGTGCCAGCTCACCAGCCGGGACAGGGGGCGCGAGTACAGCTTTCTTT. It translates to CASSPAGTGGASTAFF. The complete variable domain, with remaining parts taken from reference TRBV18 and TRBJ1-1, reads NAGVMQNPRHLVRRRGQEARLRCSPMKGHSHVYWYRQLPEEGLKFMVYLQKENIIDESGMPKERFSAEFPKEGPSILRIQQVVRGDSAAYFCASSPAGTGGASTAFFGQGTRLTVV.

The CDR3 loop reads CASSYSGEQYF. CDR3 DNA sequence: TGTGCCAGCAGTTACTCAGGCGAGCAGTACTTC. The chain couples TRBV6-5 to TRBJ2-7; D is undetermined. Germline CDR1 reads MNHEY; CDR2 reads SVGAGI. The CDR3 extends over 11 amino acids. Trimming took 0 bases from V and 6 from J, leaving 3 bases between them.

V is TRBV2 and J is TRBJ1-5; 8 bases fit TRBD1. Per the germline V gene, CDR1 is SNHLY and CDR2 is FYNNEI. The J segment lost 4 bases and the V segment lost 4 bases, leaving 3 bases of the junction unmatched. The CDR3 runs to 14 residues. The CDR3 loop reads CASSGQGANQPQHF. For the CDR3, the DNA is TGTGCCAGCAGTGGGCAGGGGGCGAATCAGCCCCAGCATTTT. Full variable domain (missing parts from reference TRBV2 and TRBJ1-5): EPEVTQTPSHQVTQMGQEVILRCVPISNHLYFYWYRQILGQKVEFLVSFYNNEISEKSEIFDDQFSVERPDGSNFTLKIRSTKLEDSAMYFCASSGQGANQPQHFGDGTRLSIL.

V gene TRBV9 combines with J gene TRBJ1-3, with D unresolved. The CDR3 runs to 15 residues. V dropped 3 bases and J dropped 0 bases, with 10 bases sitting between them. The germline V gene has CDR1 SGDLS and CDR2 YYNGEE. The CDR3 DNA reads TGTGCCAGCAGCGGAATTGGTGACTCTGGAAACACCATATATTTT. Translation gives CASSGIGDSGNTIYF.

This clone rates as medium-sized. The chain uses TRBV19 and TRBJ2-7; D gene ambiguous. Germline CDR1 reads LNHDA; CDR2 reads SQIVND (reference sequence). Trimming cost V 7 bases and J 7 bases, with 20 bases left between them. The CDR3 is made up of 14 amino acids. The CDR3 loop reads CASNSPDAAREQYF. CDR3 coding DNA: TGTGCCAGTAACTCCCCGGATGCGGCGCGGGAGCAGTACTTC.

CDR3 sequence reads: CASSPPGVENQPQHF. The CDR3 DNA follows: TGTGCCAGTAGTCCGCCCGGGGTGGAGAATCAGCCCCAGCATTTT. The chain is built from TRBV19 and TRBJ1-5, with D hard to call. The CDR3 loop spans 15 amino acids. Germline CDR1 reads LNHDA; CDR2 reads SQIVND (reference sequence). V lost 5 bases, J lost 4 bases, and 15 bases lay in between.

The V and J genes are TRBV7-7 and TRBJ1-2; D not certain. Trimming took off 3 bases at V and 3 bases at J, with 8 bases between the two ends. Germline loops: CDR1 SSHAT, CDR2 FNYEAQ (reference sequence). The CDR3 totals 13 residues. The CDR3 DNA reads as TGTGCCAGCAGCTTTTTAGTGCACTATGGCTACACCTTC. Residues: CASSFLVHYGYTF.

The gene calls are TRBV7-9 and TRBJ1-1; D gene uncertain. Trimming pared 4 bases from V and 1 base from J, leaving 10 bases between. This CDR3 is built from 14 residues. Germline V gene sequence: CDR1 SEHNR, CDR2 FQNEAQ (reference sequence). CDR3 nucleotide sequence: TGTGCCAGCAGCTACTGGAGTCAGAACACTGAAGCTTTCTTT. This encodes CASSYWSQNTEAFF.

This chain's CDR3 is CASNPGRRSAEAFF. The CDR3 DNA follows: TGTGCCAGCAACCCGGGACGGCGGTCGGCTGAAGCTTTCTTT. The V call is TRBV6-5, the J call TRBJ1-1; tentative D call: TRBD1 (5 bases). Deletions cut 7 bases from V and 6 bases from J, with 18 bases between. The CDR3 has 14 residues. Germline assignment: CDR1 MNHEY and CDR2 SVGAGI.

The V and J genes are TRBV3-1 (or the pseudogene TRBV3-2) and TRBJ1-2; no reliable D call. Germline lookup yields CDR1 LGHDT and CDR2 YNNKEL (reference sequence). The CDR3 consists of 14 residues. V shed 1 base and J shed 4 bases, with 10 bases lying between them. This CDR3 reads CASSQVGLFYGYTF. The CDR3 DNA reads as TGTGCCAGCAGCCAAGTCGGACTCTTCTATGGCTACACCTTC.

The rearrangement uses TRBV10-1 and TRBJ1-5; D call uncertain. Trimming took off 7 bases at V and 7 bases at J, with 17 bases between the two ends. CDR1 WNHNN and CDR2 SYGVQD come from the germline V gene (reference sequence). The CDR3 length is 14 residues. CDR3 sequence reads: CASTPRRIGQPQHF. The CDR3 DNA reads as TGCGCCAGCACCCCAAGGAGGATCGGGCAGCCCCAGCATTTT.

This rearrangement joins TRBV6-4 to TRBJ2-1; TRBD2 aligns across 11 bases. The CDR3 has 16 amino acids. Germline CDR1 is MRHNA and CDR2 is SNTAGT. The V and J ends lost 2 bases and 6 bases, in that order; junction bases with no gene match: 6. In nucleotides, the CDR3 is TGTGCCAGCAGTGACAACGGACTAGCGGGTCCCAATGAGCAGTTCTTC. Translation gives CASSDNGLAGPNEQFF.

CDR3 protein: CASSRGTGHYGYTF. CDR3 bases: TGTGCCAGTAGTCGGGGGACAGGGCACTATGGCTACACCTTC. The chain has TRBV19 and TRBJ1-2; 9 bases map to TRBD1. This CDR3 region has 14 residues. J gave up 3 bases and V 5 bases, and 4 bases lay outside the gene matches. Per germline, CDR1 LNHDA and CDR2 SQIVND (reference sequence).

This clone ranks as medium-sized. The chain uses TRBV2 and TRBJ1-1, with no clear D. Germline loops: CDR1 SNHLY, CDR2 FYNNEI. Trimming stripped 4 bases from V and 1 base from J, with 1 base between. The CDR3 covers 11 residues. The CDR3 DNA sequence: TGTGCCAGCAGTGCGAACACTGAAGCTTTCTTT. Translation: CASSANTEAFF.

The chain joins TRBV7-3 to TRBJ2-2; a possible D gene is TRBD2 (5 bases). Germline loops: CDR1 SGHTA, CDR2 FQGTGA. Trimming took off 0 bases at V and 5 bases at J, with 10 bases between the two ends. This CDR3 is built from 15 residues. As DNA, the CDR3 is TGTGCCAGCAGCTTAACCGGACTTAGAACCGGGGAGCTGTTTTTT. This sequence encodes CASSLTGLRTGELFF.

The chain couples TRBV6-2 or TRBV6-3 to TRBJ2-7; D may be TRBD1 (6 bases). Trimming took off 2 bases at V and 2 bases at J, with 10 bases between the two ends. From germline, CDR1 is MNHEY and CDR2 SVGEGT. The CDR3 is 14 amino acids. CDR3 residues: CASSYIRGTYEQYF. The CDR3 DNA sequence: TGTGCCAGCAGTTACATTAGGGGGACCTACGAGCAGTACTTC.

A single count supports this clone. This chain connects TRBV5-1 to TRBJ1-1, with D possibly matching TRBD1 (5 bases). V was shortened by 0 bases and J by 4 bases, with 10 bases between the two germline ends. The CDR3 has 14 residues. Per germline, CDR1 SGHRS and CDR2 YFSETQ. The CDR3 nucleotides read TGCGCCAGCAGCTTGGAGGGGACCTCCACTGAAGCTTTCTTT. This translates into CASSLEGTSTEAFF.